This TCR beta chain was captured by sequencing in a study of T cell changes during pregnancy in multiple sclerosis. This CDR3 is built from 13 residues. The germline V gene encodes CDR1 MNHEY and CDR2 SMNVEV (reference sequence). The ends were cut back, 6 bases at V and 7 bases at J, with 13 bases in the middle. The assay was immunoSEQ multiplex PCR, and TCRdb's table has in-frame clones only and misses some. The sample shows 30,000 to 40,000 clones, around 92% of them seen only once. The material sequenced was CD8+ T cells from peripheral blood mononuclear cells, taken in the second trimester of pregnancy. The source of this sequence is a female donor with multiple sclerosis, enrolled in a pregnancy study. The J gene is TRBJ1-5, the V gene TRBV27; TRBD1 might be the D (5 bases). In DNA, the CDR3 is TGTGCCAGCAGCCGGAGGGGAGGGCAGCCCCAGCATTTT. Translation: CASSRRGGQPQHF.